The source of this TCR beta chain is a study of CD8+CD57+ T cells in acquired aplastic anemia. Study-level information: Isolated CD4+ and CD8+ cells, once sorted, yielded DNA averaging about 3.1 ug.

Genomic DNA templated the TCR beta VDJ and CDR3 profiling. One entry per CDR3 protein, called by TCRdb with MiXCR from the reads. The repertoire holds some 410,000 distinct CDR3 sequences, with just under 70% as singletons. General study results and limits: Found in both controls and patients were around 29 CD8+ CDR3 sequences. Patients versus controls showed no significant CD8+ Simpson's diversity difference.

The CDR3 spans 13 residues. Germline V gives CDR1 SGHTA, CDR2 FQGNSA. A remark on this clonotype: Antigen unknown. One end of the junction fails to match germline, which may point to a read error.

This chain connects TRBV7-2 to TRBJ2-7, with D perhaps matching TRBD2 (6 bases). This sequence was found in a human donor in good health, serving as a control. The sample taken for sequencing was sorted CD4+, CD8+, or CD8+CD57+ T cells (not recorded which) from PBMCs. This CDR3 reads CASSLDARDSLHF. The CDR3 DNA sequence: TGTGCCAGCAGCTTAGACGCCCGGGACTCTCTTCATTTC.